This T cell receptor beta chain was retrieved from a study of T-cell memory formation after mild COVID-19. TCRdb analysed the 5' RACE reads with MiXCR anew, one entry per CDR3 protein. The sample lists just under 350,000 distinct CDR3 sequences; around 13% were seen once. CDR1 is DFQATT, CDR2 SNEGSKA, per germline (reference sequence). This CDR3 has 13 amino acids. Between the trimmed V and J ends, which lost 5 bases and 1 base, there was a span of 12 bases. The sample comprised PBMCs or a T cell subset sorted from them (not recorded which). The sequence came from a young man who had mild COVID-19 (a few samples of this study predate the infection). Cell type and time point are not known. The chain recombines TRBV20-1 with TRBJ2-7, with D possibly matching TRBD2 (7 bases). The CDR3 loop is CSAVGGGSYEQYF. The CDR3 nucleotides are TGCAGTGCTGTGGGAGGGGGGTCCTACGAGCAGTACTTC.